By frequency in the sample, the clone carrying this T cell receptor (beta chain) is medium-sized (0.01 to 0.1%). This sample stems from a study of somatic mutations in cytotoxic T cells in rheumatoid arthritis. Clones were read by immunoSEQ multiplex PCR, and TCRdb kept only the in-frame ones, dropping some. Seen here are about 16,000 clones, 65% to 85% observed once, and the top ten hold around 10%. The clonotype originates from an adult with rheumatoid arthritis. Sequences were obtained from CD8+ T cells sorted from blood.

The CDR3 here is CASSSGGSYEQYF. CDR3 nucleotide sequence: TGTGCCAGCAGTAGTGGGGGTTCCTACGAGCAGTACTTC. The chain employs TRBV6-1 and TRBJ2-7, with D perhaps given as TRBD1 or TRBD2 (5 bases each). The V and J ends lost 5 bases and 1 base respectively, with 9 bases between them. The CDR3 has 13 amino acids. The germline V gene has CDR1 MNHNS and CDR2 SASEGT.